This T cell receptor (beta chain) originates from a study of cytomegalovirus exposure and HLA in healthy donors. The primer mix had 60 Vbeta and 13 Jbeta primers. The assay was immunoSEQ multiplex PCR, and TCRdb's table has in-frame clones only and misses some. Among around 120,000 clones, roughly 83% were seen once, and the ten largest hold 1% to 1.5%. Trimming took 10 bases from V and 4 from J; bases not matched to a gene: 10. The CDR3 runs to 14 residues. Germline V CDR1 and CDR2: MNHNS, SASEGT. Notes on this clone: The antigen is not known.

Study-wide results and limits: Later analysis placed DRB1 highest and HLA-C lowest in TCR association rates, which differed by HLA locus.

The TCR sequence derives from a girl aged 2 to 10 in good health and CMV-seronegative. Input material: PBMCs. This chain links TRBV6-1 with TRBJ1-5; TRBD1 matches 7 bases. This chain's CDR3 is CATTAGTANQPQHF. CDR3 sequence (DNA): TGTGCCACCACCGCCGGGACAGCGAATCAGCCCCAGCATTTT.